Below are 26 T cell receptor beta chains sequenced from a single sample in a study of early stage breast cancer tumors. The repertoire was sequenced with immunoSEQ multiplex PCR; TCRdb's copy has only in-frame clones and lacks some. The sample records tens of thousands of clones, around three quarters being singletons. The sequenced material came from blood. The source is a person in their 60s with breast cancer.

The chain uses TRBV9 and TRBJ1-4, with D tentatively TRBD1 (6 bases). The germline gives CDR1 SGDLS, CDR2 YYNGEE. Deletions cut 0 bases from V and 7 bases from J, with 13 bases between. This CDR3 is 15 amino acids long. The CDR3 loop reads CASSVDSYRAEKLFF. The CDR3, as DNA: TGTGCCAGCAGCGTAGATTCGTACAGGGCTGAAAAACTGTTTTTT.

This sequence joins TRBV7-8 and TRBJ1-3, with 7 nucleotides matching TRBD1. Germline loops: CDR1 SGHVS, CDR2 FQNEAQ. V trimming: 5 bases; J trimming: 3 bases; junction bases outside the gene matches: 10. The CDR3 covers 16 residues. CDR3 sequence (DNA): TGTGCCAGCAGCCACCGACAGGGACTGGGTGGAAACACCATATATTTT. Translation gives CASSHRQGLGGNTIYF.

The chain carries TRBV28 and TRBJ2-7, with 7 nucleotides matching TRBD2. After removal of 7 bases from V and 7 bases from J, the junction contained 13 bases not matched to a gene. The CDR3 loop spans 14 amino acids. The germline V gene has CDR1 MDHEN and CDR2 SYDVKM. CDR3: CASTFTGRMGEQYF. The CDR3 DNA follows: TGTGCCAGCACCTTTACCGGGAGGATGGGAGAGCAGTACTTC.

The chain joins TRBV5-4 to TRBJ2-5; 7 positions agree with TRBD2. Trimming took 4 bases from V and 5 from J; bases not matched to a gene: 8. The CDR3 contains 14 residues. Per the germline V gene, CDR1 is SGHNT and CDR2 is YYREEE (reference sequence). CDR3 sequence (DNA): TGTGCCAGCAGCGGAGGAGGGAGGGCGGAGACCCAGTACTTC. Its protein product is CASSGGGRAETQYF.

J is TRBJ1-2 and V is TRBV7-2; 9 positions match TRBD1. Germline V gene lookup returns CDR1 SGHTA and CDR2 FQGNSA. J lost 3 bases, V lost 5 bases, and 4 bases had no gene match. This CDR3 spans 14 amino acids. The CDR3 DNA follows: TGTGCCAGCAGCCGGGGACAGGGCGACTATGGCTACACCTTC. Amino acids: CASSRGQGDYGYTF.

This clone turned up a few times. The V gene is TRBV21-1, the J gene TRBJ2-5; TRBD2, as called in the table, went unchecked against the DNA. TRBV21-1 is assigned pseudogene status. The CDR3 covers 15 residues. CDR3 in DNA: TGTGCCAGCAGCGGGGGGGGACTAGCGGAAGAGACCCAGTACTTC. Translation: CASSGGGLAEETQYF.

The chain employs TRBV11-3 and TRBJ2-5; perhaps TRBD1 as D (5 bases). This CDR3 has 15 residues. V was pared by 5 bases and J by 7 bases, with 20 bases between. Germline CDR1 and CDR2: SGHNT and YENEEA. This CDR3 is CASSPLGPRVGTQYF. The CDR3 nucleotides read TGTGCCAGCAGCCCTCTGGGGCCGCGTGTTGGGACCCAGTACTTC.

The table lists this clone with a count of one. The rearrangement links TRBV11-3 to TRBJ2-2; TRBD1 aligns across 9 bases. Germline trimming cut 0 bases from V and 7 bases from J; bases unmatched to any gene: 6. The CDR3 length is 16 residues. Germline V gene lookup returns CDR1 SGHNT and CDR2 YENEEA. This chain's CDR3 is CASSLDLTGGVGELFF. The DNA of the CDR3 is TGTGCCAGCAGCTTAGATCTGACAGGGGGTGTCGGGGAGCTGTTTTTT.

The CDR3 DNA follows: TGTGCCAGTAGTCGCGCGGGATTACACTCCTACGAGCAGTACTTC. It yields the protein CASSRAGLHSYEQYF. This chain connects TRBV19 to TRBJ2-7; D is perhaps TRBD2 (6 bases). Between the trimmed V and J ends, which lost 5 bases and 0 bases, there was a span of 14 bases. This CDR3 region has 15 residues. CDR1 and CDR2 (germline): LNHDA, SQIVND (reference sequence).

The V call is TRBV6-5, the J call TRBJ2-7; D may be TRBD2 (6 bases). The CDR3 contains 14 residues. V lost 5 bases to trimming and J lost 3 bases, with 14 bases between them. Germline CDR1 and CDR2: MNHEY and SVGAGI. The CDR3 loop is CASSNLYGGYEQYF. The CDR3 DNA follows: TGTGCCAGCAGTAACCTTTACGGGGGCTACGAGCAGTACTTC.

V and J are TRBV6-1 and TRBJ2-7, with 11 bases lining up with TRBD2. Germline V lookup: CDR1 MNHNS, CDR2 SASEGT. The CDR3 sequence is 19 residues long. The V and J ends lost 2 bases and 6 bases, in that order; junction bases with no gene match: 18. In DNA form, the CDR3 reads TGTGCCAGCAGTGAATTTGCGGGACTAGCGGATCCGGGGAGGTCCGAGCAGTACTTC. This encodes CASSEFAGLADPGRSEQYF.

The chain employs TRBV7-6 and TRBJ2-7; tentative D call: TRBD2 (6 bases). V dropped 1 base and J dropped 7 bases, with 11 bases sitting between them. CDR1 is SGHVS, CDR2 FNYEAQ, per germline. This CDR3 spans 13 amino acids. The CDR3 region is CASSLGQGGEQYF. DNA of the CDR3: TGTGCCAGCAGCTTAGGGCAGGGAGGTGAGCAGTACTTC.

This clone was counted a few times. This sequence joins TRBV6-6 and TRBJ1-5, with D perhaps TRBD1 (5 bases). CDR1 is MNHNY, CDR2 SVGAGI, per germline (reference sequence). The V end lost 5 bases, the J end lost 10 bases, and 9 bases lay between the germline ends. The CDR3 contains 11 residues. The CDR3 is CASSPGGPQHF. The CDR3 DNA sequence: TGTGCCAGCAGTCCCGGGGGACCCCAGCATTTT.

This sequence joins TRBV19 and TRBJ2-7, with TRBD1 matching over 9 bases. This CDR3 region has 15 residues. Germline CDR1 is LNHDA and CDR2 is SQIVND (reference sequence). Losses at the gene ends were 3 bases for V and 5 bases for J; bases not matched to a gene: 8. This CDR3 is CASSIEGQGWNEQYF. The CDR3 DNA is TGTGCCAGTAGTATTGAAGGACAGGGGTGGAACGAGCAGTACTTC.

V usage is TRBV6-1 and J usage is TRBJ1-5, with D possibly matching TRBD1 (6 bases). CDR1 is MNHNS and CDR2 is SASEGT in the germline V gene. The length of the CDR3 is 15 residues. V was clipped by 7 bases and J by 3 bases, with 16 bases between them. CDR3 nucleotide sequence: TGTGCCAGCACCCGGGGGGGGCCTTACAATCAGCCCCAGCATTTT. This translates into CASTRGGPYNQPQHF.

The chain uses TRBV5-4 and TRBJ1-1; D ambiguous. The V gene lost 2 bases and the J gene lost 2 bases, with 16 bases spanning the gap. The CDR3 contains 16 residues. Germline V gene sequence: CDR1 SGHNT, CDR2 YYREEE (reference sequence). CDR3 DNA sequence: TGTGCCAGCAGCTTAGATCTTGCCGGCGGCAACACTGAAGCTTTCTTT. This gives the protein CASSLDLAGGNTEAFF. Complete variable domain (other parts from reference TRBV5-4 and TRBJ1-1): ETGVTQSPTHLIKTRGQQVTLRCSSQSGHNTVSWYQQALGQGPQFIFQYYREEENGRGNFPPRFSGLQFPNYSSELNVNALELDDSALYLCASSLDLAGGNTEAFFGQGTRLTVV.

This rearrangement joins TRBV5-1 to TRBJ2-1, with 11 bases fitting TRBD2. The CDR3 is 17 amino acids. From germline, CDR1 is SGHRS and CDR2 YFSETQ. Germline trimming cut 0 bases from V and 4 bases from J; bases unmatched to any gene: 6. The CDR3 DNA reads as TGCGCCAGCAGCTTGGTGGCTAGCGGGAGGTCTTACAATGAGCAGTTCTTC. This translates into CASSLVASGRSYNEQFF.

This chain links TRBV28 with TRBJ1-2; D call uncertain. Germline V gene sequence: CDR1 MDHEN, CDR2 SYDVKM. V shed 1 base and J shed 6 bases, with 9 bases lying between them. The CDR3 totals 13 residues. The CDR3 region has the DNA TGTGCCAGCAGTTTATCGGCGGGGAATGGCTACACCTTC. This gives the protein CASSLSAGNGYTF.

The J gene is TRBJ1-1, the V gene TRBV7-8; D call uncertain. The V gene's germline CDR1 is SGHVS and CDR2 FQNEAQ. Trimming left V 7 bases short and J 7 bases short, with 13 bases between. The CDR3 has 12 amino acids. The CDR3 bases are TGTGCCAGCAAACTACTCGGAGGTGAAGCTTTCTTT. As protein: CASKLLGGEAFF.

A few counts support this clone. The chain recombines TRBV18 with TRBJ1-1, with D possibly being TRBD1 (6 bases). CDR3 length: 13 amino acids. V lost 5 bases to trimming and J lost 1 base, with 8 bases between them. Germline V gene lookup returns CDR1 KGHSH and CDR2 LQKENI. This CDR3 is CASSSGQNTEAFF. The DNA of the CDR3 is TGTGCCAGCTCATCGGGACAGAACACTGAAGCTTTCTTT.

The chain employs TRBV5-1 and TRBJ2-5, with 7 bases that match TRBD2. CDR3 size: 14 residues. Germline assignment: CDR1 SGHRS and CDR2 YFSETQ. The junction had 8 bases not matched to a gene; V was cut back by 7 bases and J by 2 bases. DNA of the CDR3: TGCGCCAGCTCCTTACTGGGACTACAAGAGACCCAGTACTTC. Translated: CASSLLGLQETQYF.

The chain recombines TRBV7-2 with TRBJ1-1; a possible D gene is TRBD1 (5 bases). The CDR3 extends over 13 amino acids. The ends were cut back, 3 bases at V and 8 bases at J, with 13 bases in the middle. Germline V gene sequence: CDR1 SGHTA, CDR2 FQGNSA. DNA for the CDR3: TGTGCCAGCAGCTTCCCTCCACAGGAAGAAGCTTTCTTT. It codes for CASSFPPQEEAFF.

The chain links TRBV29-1 to TRBJ2-3; a possible D gene is TRBD1 (6 bases). V was shortened by 3 bases and J by 3 bases, with 10 bases between the two germline ends. Per germline, CDR1 SQVTM and CDR2 ANQGSEA. The CDR3 sequence is 13 residues long. The CDR3, as DNA: TGCAGCGTTGACTGGCAGGGGACAGATACGCAGTATTTT. Amino acid sequence: CSVDWQGTDTQYF.

The rearrangement uses TRBV19 and TRBJ1-5, with a tentative D call TRBD1 (6 bases). The CDR3 is 14 amino acids. The V end was cut by 8 bases, the J end by 0 bases, with 11 bases between. In germline, CDR1 is LNHDA, CDR2 SQIVND (reference sequence). For the CDR3, the DNA is TGTGCCAGTGAGGGACACTATAGCAATCAGCCCCAGCATTTT. It is translated as CASEGHYSNQPQHF.

J is TRBJ1-1 and V is TRBV6-5, with D possibly TRBD1 on 5 matching bases. V was shortened by 4 bases and J by 6 bases, with 21 bases between the two germline ends. CDR3 length: 16 amino acids. Germline CDR1 reads MNHEY; CDR2 reads SVGAGI. The CDR3 DNA follows: TGTGCCAGCAGTTCGGGAGGGAACAGGCCGGAGGCTGAAGCTTTCTTT. It encodes CASSSGGNRPEAEAFF.

The chain combines TRBV2 with TRBJ1-5, with no clear D. The CDR3 has 13 amino acids. Germline CDR1 and CDR2: SNHLY and FYNNEI. V gave up 3 bases and J gave up 6 bases, with 9 bases separating them. CDR3 nucleotides: TGTGCCAGCAGTGATGAGAAGATTCAGCCCCAGCATTTT. This sequence encodes CASSDEKIQPQHF.